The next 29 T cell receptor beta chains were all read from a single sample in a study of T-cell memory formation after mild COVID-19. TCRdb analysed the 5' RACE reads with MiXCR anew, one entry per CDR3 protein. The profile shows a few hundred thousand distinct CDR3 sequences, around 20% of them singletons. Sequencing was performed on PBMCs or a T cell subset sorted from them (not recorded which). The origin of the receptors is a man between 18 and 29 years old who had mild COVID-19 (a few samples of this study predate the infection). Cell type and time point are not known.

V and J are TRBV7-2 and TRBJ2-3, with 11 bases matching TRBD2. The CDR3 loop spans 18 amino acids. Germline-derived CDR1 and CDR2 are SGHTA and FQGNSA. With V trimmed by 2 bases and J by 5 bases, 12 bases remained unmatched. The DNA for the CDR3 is TGTGCCAGCAGCTTAAGTTGGGCTAGCGGGGGGAGGGGAGATACGCAGTATTTT. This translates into CASSLSWASGGRGDTQYF.

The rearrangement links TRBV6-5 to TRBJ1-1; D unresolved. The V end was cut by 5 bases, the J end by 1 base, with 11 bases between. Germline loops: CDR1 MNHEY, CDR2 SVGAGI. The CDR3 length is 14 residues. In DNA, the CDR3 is TGTGCCAGCAGTCCCCTGAACGGGAACACTGAAGCTTTCTTT. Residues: CASSPLNGNTEAFF.

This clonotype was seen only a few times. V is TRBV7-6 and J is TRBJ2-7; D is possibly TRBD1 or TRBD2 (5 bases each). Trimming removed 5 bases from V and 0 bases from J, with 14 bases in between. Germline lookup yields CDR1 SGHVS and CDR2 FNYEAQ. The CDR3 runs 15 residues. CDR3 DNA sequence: TGTGCCAGCAGCCCCCGGGGCGGTTTCTCCTACGAGCAGTACTTC. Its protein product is CASSPRGGFSYEQYF.

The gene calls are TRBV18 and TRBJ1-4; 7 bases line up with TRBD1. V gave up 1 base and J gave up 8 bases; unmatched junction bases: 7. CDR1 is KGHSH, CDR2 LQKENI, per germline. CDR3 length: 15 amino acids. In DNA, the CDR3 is TGTGCCAGCTCACCACAGTTTGGACAGGCCGAAAAACTGTTTTTT. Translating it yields CASSPQFGQAEKLFF.

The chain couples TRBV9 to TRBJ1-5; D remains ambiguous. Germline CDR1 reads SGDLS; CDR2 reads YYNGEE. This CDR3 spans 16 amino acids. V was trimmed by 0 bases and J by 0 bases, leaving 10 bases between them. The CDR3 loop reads CASSVGPGYSNQPQHF. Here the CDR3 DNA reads TGTGCCAGCAGCGTAGGGCCAGGCTATAGCAATCAGCCCCAGCATTTT.

This CDR3 reads CASSFLPRETQYF. DNA of the CDR3: TGTGCCAGCAGCTTTTTACCACGGGAGACCCAGTACTTC. This rearrangement joins TRBV11-2 to TRBJ2-5, with D unclear. The V gene's germline CDR1 is SGHAT and CDR2 FQNNGV. V was cut by 3 bases and J by 5 bases, with 10 bases left in between. The CDR3 covers 13 residues.

The CDR3 coding sequence is TGTGCCAGCATCATTTCCCGGGACAGGGTTAATAATTCACCCCTCCACTTT. Translation: CASIISRDRVNNSPLHF. This chain joins TRBV9 and TRBJ1-6; 9 bases are shared with TRBD1. The ends lost 6 bases at V and 5 bases at J; junction bases unmatched: 12. Germline CDR1 reads SGDLS; CDR2 reads YYNGEE. This CDR3 is built from 17 residues.

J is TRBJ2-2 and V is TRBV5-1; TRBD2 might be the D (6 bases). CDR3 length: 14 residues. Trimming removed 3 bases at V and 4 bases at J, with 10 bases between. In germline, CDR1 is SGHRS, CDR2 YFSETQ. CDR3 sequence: CASSSGAGTGELFF. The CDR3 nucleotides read TGCGCCAGCAGCTCTGGAGCGGGCACCGGGGAGCTGTTTTTT.

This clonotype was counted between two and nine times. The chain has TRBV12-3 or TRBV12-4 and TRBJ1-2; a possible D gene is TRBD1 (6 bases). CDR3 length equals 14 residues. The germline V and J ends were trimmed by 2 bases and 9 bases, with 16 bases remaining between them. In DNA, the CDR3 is TGTGCCAGCAGTTTATCCTCGGCAGGGGTTAGCTACACCTTC. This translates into CASSLSSAGVSYTF.

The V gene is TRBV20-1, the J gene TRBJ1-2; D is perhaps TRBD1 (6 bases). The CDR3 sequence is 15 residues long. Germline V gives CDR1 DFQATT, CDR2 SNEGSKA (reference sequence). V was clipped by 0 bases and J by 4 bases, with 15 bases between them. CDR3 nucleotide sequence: TGCAGTGCTAGAGATACGGGGGCCCCCATCTATGGCTACACCTTC. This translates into CSARDTGAPIYGYTF.

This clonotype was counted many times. DNA for the CDR3: TGTGCCAGCAGCGGTGAGACAGGTTGGGAGACCCAGTACTTC. Translation: CASSGETGWETQYF. The chain is built from TRBV11-2 and TRBJ2-5; D possibly corresponds to TRBD1 (6 bases). Germline V gene sequence: CDR1 SGHAT, CDR2 FQNNGV. V lost 5 bases and J 5 bases, leaving 15 bases between the germline ends. The CDR3 consists of 14 residues. The whole variable domain, remainder taken from reference TRBV11-2 and TRBJ2-5, is EAGVAQSPRYKIIEKRQSVAFWCNPISGHATLYWYQQILGQGPKLLIQFQNNGVVDDSQLPKDRFSAERLKGVDSTLKIQPAKLEDSAVYLCASSGETGWETQYFGPGTRLLVL.

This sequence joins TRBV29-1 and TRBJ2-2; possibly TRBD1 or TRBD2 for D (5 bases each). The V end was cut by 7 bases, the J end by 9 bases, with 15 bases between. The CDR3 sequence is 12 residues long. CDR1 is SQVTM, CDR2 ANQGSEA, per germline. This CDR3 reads CSAMQRDRELFF. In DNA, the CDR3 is TGCAGCGCAATGCAGAGGGACCGGGAGCTGTTTTTT.

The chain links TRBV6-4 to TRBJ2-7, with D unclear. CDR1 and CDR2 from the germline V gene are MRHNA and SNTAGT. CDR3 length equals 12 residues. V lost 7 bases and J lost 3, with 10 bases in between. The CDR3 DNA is TGTGCCAGCACGAGCCTTGACTACGAGCAGTACGTC. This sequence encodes CASTSLDYEQYV.

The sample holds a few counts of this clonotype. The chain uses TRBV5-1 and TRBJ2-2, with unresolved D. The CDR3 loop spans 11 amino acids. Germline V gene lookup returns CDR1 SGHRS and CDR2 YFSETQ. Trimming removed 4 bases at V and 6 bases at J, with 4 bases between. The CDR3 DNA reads TGCGCCAGCAGCGACTCCGGGGAGCTGTTTTTT. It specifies CASSDSGELFF.

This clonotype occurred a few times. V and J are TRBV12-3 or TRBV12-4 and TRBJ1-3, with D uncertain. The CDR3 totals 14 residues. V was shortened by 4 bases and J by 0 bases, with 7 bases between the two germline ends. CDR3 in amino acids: CASSSPNSGNTIYF. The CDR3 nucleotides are TGTGCCAGCAGTTCTCCCAACTCTGGAAACACCATATATTTT.

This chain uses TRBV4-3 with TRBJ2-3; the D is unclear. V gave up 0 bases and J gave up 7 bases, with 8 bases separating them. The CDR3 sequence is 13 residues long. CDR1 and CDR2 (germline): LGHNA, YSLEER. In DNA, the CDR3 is TGCGCCAGCAGCCAAGATTATCGCAATACGCAGTATTTT. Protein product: CASSQDYRNTQYF.

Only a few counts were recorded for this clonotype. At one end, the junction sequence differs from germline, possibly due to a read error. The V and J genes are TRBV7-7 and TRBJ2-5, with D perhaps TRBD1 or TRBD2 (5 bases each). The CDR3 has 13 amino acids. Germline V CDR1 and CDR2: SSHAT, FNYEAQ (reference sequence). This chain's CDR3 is CASSRDSGETQYF. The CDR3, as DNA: TGTGCTAGCAGCCGTGACAGCGGAGAGACCCAGTACTTC.

The CDR3: CASSLSLENEQYF. CDR3 DNA: TGCGCCAGCAGCTTGTCTCTCGAGAACGAGCAGTACTTC. This chain joins TRBV5-1 and TRBJ2-7; no clear D. This CDR3 is built from 13 residues. Germline V gives CDR1 SGHRS, CDR2 YFSETQ. The V end was cut by 1 base, the J end by 5 bases, with 10 bases between.

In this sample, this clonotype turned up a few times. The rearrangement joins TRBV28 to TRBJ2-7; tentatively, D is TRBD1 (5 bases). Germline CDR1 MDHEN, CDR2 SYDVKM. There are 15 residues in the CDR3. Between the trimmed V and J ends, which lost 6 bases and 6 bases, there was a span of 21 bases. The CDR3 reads CASRGAQGEWIEQYF. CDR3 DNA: TGTGCCAGCAGAGGTGCGCAGGGTGAGTGGATCGAGCAGTACTTC.

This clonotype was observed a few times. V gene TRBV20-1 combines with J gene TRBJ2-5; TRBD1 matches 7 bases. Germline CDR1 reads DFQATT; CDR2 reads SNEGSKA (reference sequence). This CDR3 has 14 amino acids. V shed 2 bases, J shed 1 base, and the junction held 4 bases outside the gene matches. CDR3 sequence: CSARRRTGQETQYF. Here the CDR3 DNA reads TGCAGTGCTAGACGAAGGACAGGCCAAGAGACCCAGTACTTC.

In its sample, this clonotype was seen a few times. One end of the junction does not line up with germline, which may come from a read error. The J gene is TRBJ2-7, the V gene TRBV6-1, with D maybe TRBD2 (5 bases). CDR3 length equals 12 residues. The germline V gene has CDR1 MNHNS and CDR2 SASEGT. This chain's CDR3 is CASREGGYEQYF. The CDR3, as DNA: TGTGCCAGCAGGGAAGGAGGCTACGAGCAGTACTTC.

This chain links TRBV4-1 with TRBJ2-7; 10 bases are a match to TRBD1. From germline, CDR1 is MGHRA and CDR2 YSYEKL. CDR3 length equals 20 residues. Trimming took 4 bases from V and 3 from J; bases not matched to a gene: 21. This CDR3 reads CASSPYMTGGAYSGGYEQYV. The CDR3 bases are TGCGCCAGCAGCCCCTACATGACAGGGGGCGCTTATAGTGGAGGCTACGAGCAGTACGTC.

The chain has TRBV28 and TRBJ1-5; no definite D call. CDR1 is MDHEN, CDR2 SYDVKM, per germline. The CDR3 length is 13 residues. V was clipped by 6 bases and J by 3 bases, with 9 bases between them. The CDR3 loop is CASSWVYNQPQHF. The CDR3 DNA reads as TGTGCCAGCAGCTGGGTGTACAATCAGCCCCAGCATTTT. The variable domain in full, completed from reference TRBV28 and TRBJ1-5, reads DVKVTQSSRYLVKRTGEKVFLECVQDMDHENMFWYRQDPGLGLRLIYFSYDVKMKEKGDIPEGYSVSREKKERFSLILESASTNQTSMYLCASSWVYNQPQHFGDGTRLSIL.

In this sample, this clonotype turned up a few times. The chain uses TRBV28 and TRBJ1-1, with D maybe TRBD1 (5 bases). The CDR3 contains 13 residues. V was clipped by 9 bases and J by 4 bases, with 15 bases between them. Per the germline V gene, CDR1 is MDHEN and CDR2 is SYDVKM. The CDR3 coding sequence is TGTGCCAGTGGGACTCACGGCATCACTGAAGCTTTCTTT. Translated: CASGTHGITEAFF.

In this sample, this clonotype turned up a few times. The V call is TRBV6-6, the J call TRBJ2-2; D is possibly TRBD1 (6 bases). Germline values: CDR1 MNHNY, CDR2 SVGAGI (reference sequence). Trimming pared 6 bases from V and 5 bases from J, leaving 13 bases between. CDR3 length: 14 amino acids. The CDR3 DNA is TGTGCCAGCAGCCAGGGGATGGGGACCGGGGAGCTGTTTTTT. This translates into CASSQGMGTGELFF.

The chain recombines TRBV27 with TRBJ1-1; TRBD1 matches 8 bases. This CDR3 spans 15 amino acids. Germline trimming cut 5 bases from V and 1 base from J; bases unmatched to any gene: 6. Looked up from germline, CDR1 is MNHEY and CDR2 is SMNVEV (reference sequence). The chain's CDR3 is CASSPGGEWNTEAFF. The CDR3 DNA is TGTGCCAGCAGTCCAGGGGGCGAGTGGAACACTGAAGCTTTCTTT.

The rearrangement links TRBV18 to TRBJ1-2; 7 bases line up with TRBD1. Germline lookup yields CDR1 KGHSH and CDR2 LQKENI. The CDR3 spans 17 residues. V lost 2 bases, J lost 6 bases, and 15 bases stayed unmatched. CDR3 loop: CASSPSFGTGAGNGYTF. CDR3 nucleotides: TGTGCCAGCTCACCATCATTTGGAACAGGGGCTGGGAATGGCTACACCTTC. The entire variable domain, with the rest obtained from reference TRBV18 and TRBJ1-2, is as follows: NAGVMQNPRHLVRRRGQEARLRCSPMKGHSHVYWYRQLPEEGLKFMVYLQKENIIDESGMPKERFSAEFPKEGPSILRIQQVVRGDSAAYFCASSPSFGTGAGNGYTFGSGTRLTVV.

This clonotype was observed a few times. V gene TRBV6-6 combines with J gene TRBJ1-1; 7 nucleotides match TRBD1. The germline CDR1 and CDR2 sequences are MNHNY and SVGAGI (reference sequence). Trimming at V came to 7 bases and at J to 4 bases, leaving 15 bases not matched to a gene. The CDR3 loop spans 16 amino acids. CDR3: CASNIGSAGGLTEAFF. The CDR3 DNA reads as TGTGCCAGCAACATAGGCTCAGCAGGGGGTCTCACTGAAGCTTTCTTT.

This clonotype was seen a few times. The CDR3 DNA follows: TGTGCCAGCAGTGAAGGGCAGCCACCCTACGAGCAGTACTTC. Translation gives CASSEGQPPYEQYF. This chain connects TRBV6-1 to TRBJ2-7; D gene ambiguous. From germline, CDR1 is MNHNS and CDR2 SASEGT. The V end was cut by 1 base, the J end by 2 bases, with 9 bases between. This CDR3 region has 14 residues.